A selection of T cell receptor beta chains follows, all from one sample in a study of identical twins. Each CDR3 protein is one row after TCRdb ran MiXCR on the 5' RACE reads. The sample consists of roughly 490,000 distinct CDR3 sequences, 13% to 15% of them appearing once. This sample also belongs to another study, concerning yellow fever vaccine responses in identical twins.

Source material: CD4+ T cells sorted from blood. The receptor set was obtained from a woman aged 18-29 years in good health. Each CDR3 is given with its conserved first and last residue.

J gene | V gene | CDR3 protein
TRBJ2-7 | TRBV3-1 | CASSPTAEDYEQYF
TRBJ1-1 | TRBV12-3/TRBV12-4 | CASSSGTGGREAFF
TRBJ2-4 | TRBV9 | CASSVGGEIAKNIQYF
TRBJ2-2 | TRBV6-1 | CASSRDRLPTGELFF
TRBJ2-6 | TRBV12-3/TRBV12-4 | CASSPGANVLTF
TRBJ1-6 | TRBV19 | CASNSGRRSYNSPLHF
TRBJ1-2 | TRBV10-3 | CAVTKSGGEDGYTF
TRBJ2-7 | TRBV11-2 | CASSDPKGTASSYEQYF
TRBJ2-2 | TRBV4-3 | CASSQDGTATGELFF
TRBJ2-7 | TRBV15 | CATSRDGRGSYEQYF
TRBJ2-1 | TRBV6-5 | CASSYSSQPYNEQFF
TRBJ2-7 | TRBV20-1 | CSALPSARSSYEQYF
TRBJ2-7 | TRBV28 | CASSPQGTRLYEQYF
TRBJ1-6 | TRBV5-1 | CASSEGSYNSPLHF
TRBJ2-1 | TRBV9 | CASSVDTGQGVRNEQFF
TRBJ2-7 | TRBV6-5 | CASSYPSSNGIYEQYF
TRBJ1-2 | TRBV18 | CASSPRDRVDGYGYTF
TRBJ1-3 | TRBV12-3/TRBV12-4 | CGSEASGNTIYF
TRBJ2-7 | TRBV10-1 | CASSTGTSGLQRSYEQYF
TRBJ2-7 | TRBV28 | CASSLAAGGDREQYF
TRBJ2-2 | TRBV29-1 | CSVGQGVAGELFF
TRBJ2-7 | TRBV15 | CATSRDQYEQYF
TRBJ2-3 | TRBV3-2 | CASSPVRGGEDTQYF
TRBJ2-7 | TRBV6-5 | CASSYSIGGTTYEQYF
TRBJ1-2 | TRBV7-8 | CASSLFPRRSLNYGYTF
TRBJ2-7 | TRBV7-2 | CASRLPSPAYEQYF
TRBJ2-5 | TRBV20-1 | CSARDHLETQYF
TRBJ2-3 | TRBV12-3/TRBV12-4 | CASNTGLRTDTQYF
TRBJ2-1 | TRBV6-2/TRBV6-3 | CASRARSYNEQFF
TRBJ1-2 | TRBV6-1 | CASTLDRVVGYTF
TRBJ2-7 | TRBV5-1 | CASSLGPGLLGSYEQYF
TRBJ2-1 | TRBV11-2 | CASSLDGTKSEQFF
TRBJ2-5 | TRBV27 | CASKSGTFQETQYF
TRBJ2-4 | TRBV20-1 | CSARRTGSRGSKNIQYF
TRBJ2-7 | TRBV25-1 | CASTGQGYEQYF
TRBJ2-7 | TRBV2 | CASSEAGGHEQYF
TRBJ2-1 | TRBV4-2 | CASSQDSVSSYNEQFF
TRBJ2-1 | TRBV19 | CASSIAQGASDEQFF
TRBJ2-7 | TRBV6-5 | CASSYRETYEQYF
TRBJ2-3 | TRBV12-3/TRBV12-4 | CASSKGLADITDTQYF
TRBJ2-1 | TRBV20-1 | CSASYNRGNEQFF
TRBJ2-2 | TRBV5-1 | CASSFRSTGELFF
TRBJ2-5 | TRBV9 | CASSVAQGRETQYF
TRBJ2-1 | TRBV10-3 | CAISSIENEQFF
TRBJ2-6 | TRBV6-5 | CASSYLASSSGANVLTF
TRBJ2-5 | TRBV5-1 | CASSLLGSNQETQYF
TRBJ1-1 | TRBV7-2 | CASSPPGGSSTEAFF
TRBJ2-3 | TRBV18 | CASTLGGPTDTQYF
TRBJ2-3 | TRBV7-2 | CASSFRWGLAPDTQYF
TRBJ2-5 | TRBV7-2 | CASSLVSGMKETQYF
TRBJ2-3 | TRBV28 | CASRGRPTDTQYF
TRBJ2-3 | TRBV6-1 | CASRTVGTDTQYF
TRBJ1-6 | TRBV7-2 | CASSTGQGAGSPLHF
TRBJ1-1 | TRBV12-3/TRBV12-4 | CASTRRGPMNTEAFF
TRBJ2-3 | TRBV7-2 | CASSFAPSGTPRADTQYF
TRBJ2-1 | TRBV6-1 | CASSRPRISVSSYNEQFF
TRBJ2-1 | TRBV3-1 | CASSPGLTYNEQFF
TRBJ2-2 | TRBV18 | CASSPVLDTGELFF